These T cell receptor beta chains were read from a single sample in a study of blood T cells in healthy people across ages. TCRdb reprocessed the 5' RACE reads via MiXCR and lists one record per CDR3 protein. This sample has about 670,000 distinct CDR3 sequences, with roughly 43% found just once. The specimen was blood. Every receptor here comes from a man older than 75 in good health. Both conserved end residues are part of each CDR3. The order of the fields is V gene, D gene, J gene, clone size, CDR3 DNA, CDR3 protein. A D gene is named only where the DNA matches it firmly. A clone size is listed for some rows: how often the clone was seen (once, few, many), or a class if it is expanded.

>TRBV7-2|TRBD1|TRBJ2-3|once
TGTGCCAGCAGCCTACAGGGGGCGTCTTTTGTGCCAGATACGCAGTATTTT
CASSLQGASFVPDTQYF
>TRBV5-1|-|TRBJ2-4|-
TGCGCCAGCAGCCGGGATGGGGGAAAAAACATTCAGTACTTC
CASSRDGGKNIQYF
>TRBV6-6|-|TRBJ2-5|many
TGTGCCAGCAGTGATATAGAGGGAGAGACCCAGTACTTC
CASSDIEGETQYF
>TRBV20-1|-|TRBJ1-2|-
TGCAGTGCTAGAAATGTCCTTAACTATGGCTACACCTTC
CSARNVLNYGYTF
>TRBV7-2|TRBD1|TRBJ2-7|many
TGTGCCAGCAGCACATCGGACAGGAATAATGAGCAGTACTTC
CASSTSDRNNEQYF
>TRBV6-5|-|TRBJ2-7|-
TGTGCCAGCAGACTGACCCTACAGGGACCCTGCGAGCAGTACTTC
CASRLTLQGPCEQYF
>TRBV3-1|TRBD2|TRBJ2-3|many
TGTGCCCAAGCCCCCCGTCTATTGGACGGGAGGATTCCAGATACGCAGTATTTT
CAQAPRLLDGRIPDTQYF
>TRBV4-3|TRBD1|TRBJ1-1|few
TGCGCCAGCAGCACGACAGGGAGCACTGAAGCTTTCTTT
CASSTTGSTEAFF
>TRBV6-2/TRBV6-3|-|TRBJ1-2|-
TGTGCCAGCACCGACGTCGGGGGCCTAGACGGCTACACCTTC
CASTDVGGLDGYTF
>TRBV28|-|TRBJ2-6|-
TGTGCCGGTAGCTCTGGGGCCAACGTCCTGACTTTC
CAGSSGANVLTF
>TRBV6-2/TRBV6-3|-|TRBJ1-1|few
TGTGCCAGCAGCCCGACAGCGAACACTGAAGCTTTCTTT
CASSPTANTEAFF
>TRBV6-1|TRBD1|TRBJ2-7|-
TGTGCCAGCAGCTTCCCGACCAAGGGGGACAGGGGTTTTCACGAGCAGTACTTC
CASSFPTKGDRGFHEQYF
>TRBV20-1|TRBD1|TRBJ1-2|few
TGCAGTGCTACAGGGGGCATAGGAAATGGCTACACCTTC
CSATGGIGNGYTF
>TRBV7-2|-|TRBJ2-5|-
TGTGCCAGCACCTCGGCGGGGGCCTTGGGAGAGACCCAGTACTTC
CASTSAGALGETQYF
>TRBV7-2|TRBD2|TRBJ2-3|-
TGTGCCAGCAGCTTAGTTAGCGGGGCCACAGATACGCAGTATTTT
CASSLVSGATDTQYF
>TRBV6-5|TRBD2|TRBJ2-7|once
TGTGCCAGCAGTTACGGGACTAGCGGGAGTTACGAGCTGTACTTC
CASSYGTSGSYELYF
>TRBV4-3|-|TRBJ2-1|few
TGCGCCAGCAGCCAAGGTGTGGGGCCAGGCAATGAGCAGTTCTTC
CASSQGVGPGNEQFF
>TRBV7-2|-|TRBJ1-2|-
TGTGCCAGCAGCCCCGGGGCCAACTATCGCTACACCTTC
CASSPGANYRYTF
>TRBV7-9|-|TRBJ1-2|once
TGTGCCAGCAGCTTGGAGAATCGGGATGGCTACACCTTC
CASSLENRDGYTF
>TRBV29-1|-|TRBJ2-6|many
TGCAGCGCAAGCGTCCGGAGCTCTGGGGCCAACGTCCTGACTTTC
CSASVRSSGANVLTF
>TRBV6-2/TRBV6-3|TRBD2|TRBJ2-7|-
TGTGCCAGCAGTCCGGTGACTAGCGGGAGATCCTACGAGCAGTACTTC
CASSPVTSGRSYEQYF
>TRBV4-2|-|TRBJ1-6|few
TGTGCCAGCAGCCAAGCTGAGGGGTATAATTCACCCCTCCACTTT
CASSQAEGYNSPLHF
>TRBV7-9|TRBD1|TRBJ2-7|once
TGTGCCAGCAGCTTAGCTCCAGGGGGCAGGTACGAGCAGTACTTC
CASSLAPGGRYEQYF
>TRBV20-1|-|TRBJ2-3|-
TGCAGTGCTAACATCGGGGGTGGTACGCAGTATTTT
CSANIGGGTQYF
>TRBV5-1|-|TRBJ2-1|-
TGCGCCAGCAGCTTGGCGGGGGAAACCTACAATGAGCAGTTCTTC
CASSLAGETYNEQFF
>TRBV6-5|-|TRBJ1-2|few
TGTGCCAGCAGTTCCGACACCTGGAACTATGGCTACACCTTC
CASSSDTWNYGYTF